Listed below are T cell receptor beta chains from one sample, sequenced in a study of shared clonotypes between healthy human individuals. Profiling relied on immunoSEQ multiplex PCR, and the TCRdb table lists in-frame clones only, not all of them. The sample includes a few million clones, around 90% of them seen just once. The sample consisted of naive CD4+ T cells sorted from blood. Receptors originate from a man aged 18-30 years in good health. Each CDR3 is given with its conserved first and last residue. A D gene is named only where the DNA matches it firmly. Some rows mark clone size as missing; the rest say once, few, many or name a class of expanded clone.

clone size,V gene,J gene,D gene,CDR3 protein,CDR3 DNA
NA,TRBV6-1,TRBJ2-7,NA,CASSAQTAYEQYF,TGTGCCAGCAGTGCACAGACGGCCTACGAGCAGTACTTC
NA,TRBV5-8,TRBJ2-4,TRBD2,CASSLLAGGLNTYF,TGTGCCAGCAGCTTACTAGCGGGAGGGCTCAATACGTACTTC
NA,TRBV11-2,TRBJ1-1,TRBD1,CASSQATGLGTEAFF,TGTGCCAGCAGCCAAGCGACAGGGCTGGGGACTGAAGCTTTCTTT
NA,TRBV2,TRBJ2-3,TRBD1,CASMKDRGRLDTQYF,TGTGCCAGCATGAAGGACAGGGGGCGCTTAGATACGCAGTATTTT
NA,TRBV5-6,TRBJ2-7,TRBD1,CASSLPGTGAHEQYF,TGTGCCAGCAGCTTGCCCGGGACAGGGGCCCACGAGCAGTACTTC
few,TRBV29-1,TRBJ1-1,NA,CSVNGPIGGFF,TGCAGCGTTAATGGACCGATTGGGGGTTTCTTT
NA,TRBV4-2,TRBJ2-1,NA,CASSQDKGSYNEQFF,TGTGCCAGCAGCCAAGATAAAGGATCCTACAATGAGCAGTTCTTC
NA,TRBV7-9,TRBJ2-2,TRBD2,CASSPSGRNTGELFF,TGTGCCAGCAGCCCGAGCGGGAGGAACACCGGGGAGCTGTTTTTT
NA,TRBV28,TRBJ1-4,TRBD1,CASSGAGGAQEKLFF,TGTGCCAGCAGTGGCGCAGGGGGCGCGCAGGAAAAACTGTTTTTT
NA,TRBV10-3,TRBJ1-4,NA,CAISESEWGNEKLFF,TGTGCCATCAGTGAGTCGGAGTGGGGAAATGAAAAACTGTTTTTT
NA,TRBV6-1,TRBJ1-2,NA,CASSGDSFSNYGYTF,TGTGCCAGCAGCGGAGATTCTTTTTCTAACTATGGCTACACCTTC
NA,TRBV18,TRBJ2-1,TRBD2,CASSPPTGGPGNEQFF,TGTGCCAGCTCACCACCTACGGGAGGGCCGGGGAATGAGCAGTTCTTC
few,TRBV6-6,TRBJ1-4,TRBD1,CASSQDRANEKLFF,TGTGCCAGCAGTCAGGACAGGGCTAATGAAAAACTGTTTTTT
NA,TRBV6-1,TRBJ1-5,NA,CASSTGYGNQPQHF,TGTGCCAGCAGTACAGGGTACGGCAATCAGCCCCAGCATTTT
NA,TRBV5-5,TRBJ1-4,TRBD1,CASSLETGGHDKLFF,TGTGCCAGCAGCTTGGAGACAGGGGGTCATGACAAACTGTTTTTT
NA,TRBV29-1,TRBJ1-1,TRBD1,CSVVRQGGVTEAFF,TGCAGCGTGGTTAGACAGGGTGGGGTCACTGAAGCTTTCTTT
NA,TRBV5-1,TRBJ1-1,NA,CASSLAEGVGTEAFF,TGCGCCAGCAGCTTGGCAGAGGGGGTAGGAACTGAAGCTTTCTTT
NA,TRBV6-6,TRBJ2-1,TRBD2,CASTIRASGSYNEQFF,TGTGCCAGCACTATAAGGGCTAGCGGATCCTACAATGAGCAGTTCTTC
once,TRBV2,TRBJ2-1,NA,CASTDPLNEQFF,TGTGCCAGCACGGACCCATTAAATGAGCAGTTCTTC
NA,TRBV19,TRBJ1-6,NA,CASSPPRVNSPLHF,TGTGCCAGCTCTCCCCCCCGTGTTAATTCACCCCTCCACTTT
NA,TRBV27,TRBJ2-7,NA,CASSLSFAGPYEQYF,TGTGCCAGCAGTTTATCCTTCGCGGGGCCCTACGAGCAGTACTTC
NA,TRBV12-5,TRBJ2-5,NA,CASGLRAPTQETQYF,TGTGCTAGTGGTTTGCGGGCCCCTACTCAAGAGACCCAGTACTTC
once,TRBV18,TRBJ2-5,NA,CASSPPSGQETQYF,TGTGCCAGCTCACCACCTTCGGGGCAAGAGACCCAGTACTTC
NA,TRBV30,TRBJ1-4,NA,CAWSVLFGTTNEKLFF,TGTGCCTGGAGTGTACTATTCGGGACGACTAATGAAAAACTGTTTTTT
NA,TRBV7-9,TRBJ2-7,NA,CASSLGQGSHEQYF,TGTGCCAGCAGCTTAGGCCAAGGGTCCCACGAGCAGTACTTC
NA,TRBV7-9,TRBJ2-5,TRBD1,CASGYYRGAETQYF,TGTGCCAGCGGCTACTACAGGGGCGCGGAGACCCAGTACTTC